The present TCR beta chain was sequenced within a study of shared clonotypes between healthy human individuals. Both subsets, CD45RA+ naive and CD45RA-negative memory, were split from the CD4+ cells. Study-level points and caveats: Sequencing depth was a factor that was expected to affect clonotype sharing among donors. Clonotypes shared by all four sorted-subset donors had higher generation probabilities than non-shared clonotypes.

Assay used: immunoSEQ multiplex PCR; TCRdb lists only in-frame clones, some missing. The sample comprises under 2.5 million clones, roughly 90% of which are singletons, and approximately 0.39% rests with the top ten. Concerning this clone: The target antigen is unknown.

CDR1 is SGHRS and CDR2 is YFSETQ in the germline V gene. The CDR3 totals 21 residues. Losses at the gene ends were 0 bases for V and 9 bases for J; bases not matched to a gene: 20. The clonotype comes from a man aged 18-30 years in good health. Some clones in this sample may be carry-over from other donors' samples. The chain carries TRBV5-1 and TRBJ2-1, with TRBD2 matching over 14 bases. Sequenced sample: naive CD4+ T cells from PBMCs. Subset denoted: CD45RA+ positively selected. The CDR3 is CASSLDVETSGRAFLRGEQFF. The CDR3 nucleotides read TGCGCCAGCAGCTTGGACGTTGAGACTAGCGGGAGGGCCTTTCTCCGTGGTGAGCAGTTCTTC.